The clone carrying this T cell receptor (beta chain) was counted between two and nine times. Its ends do not fully match the called genes, so a read error is possible. This record belongs to a study of blood T cells in healthy people across ages. Germline assignment: CDR1 SGHAT and CDR2 FQNNGV. The CDR3 runs 12 residues. The use of a sample-barcoded 5' primer and a J-beta primer mix characterized a second PCR of roughly 7 to 11 cycles. TCRdb processed the 5' RACE reads anew with MiXCR; each CDR3 protein has one entry. The table lists 800,000 to 1,300,000 distinct CDR3 sequences, around 25% of them singletons. This sample also belongs to another study, concerning T cells of mothers and their children.

The specimen was blood. The clonotype comes from a girl aged 2-9 years in good health. This chain connects TRBV11-2 to TRBJ1-4; no definite D call. The CDR3 coding sequence is TGTGCCTGCAGCGGACGGTGGGGAAAACTGTTTTTT. It codes for CACSGRWGKLFF.